The 14 T cell receptor beta chains listed next were all sequenced from one sample in a study of shared clonotypes between healthy human individuals. Repertoires were generated with immunoSEQ multiplex PCR, while TCRdb's copy carries only in-frame clones and drops some. Of over a million clones in the sample, about four fifths were seen once. Sequencing was performed on memory CD4+ T cells from PBMCs. Stated subset: CD45RA-negative fraction. The receptors stem from a young man in good health. Some clones in this sample may be carry-over from other donors' samples.

This sequence joins TRBV6-1 and TRBJ1-1, with D maybe TRBD1 (5 bases). The CDR3 is made up of 12 amino acids. Looked up from germline, CDR1 is MNHNS and CDR2 is SASEGT. The V gene lost 4 bases and the J gene lost 4 bases, with 7 bases spanning the gap. The CDR3 here is CASSVGVTEAFF. In DNA, the CDR3 is TGTGCCAGCAGTGTGGGGGTCACTGAAGCTTTCTTT.

This sequence joins TRBV5-1 and TRBJ2-3, with TRBD2 as a possible D gene (7 bases). CDR3 length equals 17 residues. Trimming left V 3 bases short and J 2 bases short, with 19 bases between. The V gene's germline CDR1 is SGHRS and CDR2 YFSETQ. The CDR3 bases are TGCGCCAGCAGCTCGTCGGGGGCTAGCGGAACCACAGATACGCAGTATTTT. Amino acid sequence: CASSSSGASGTTDTQYF. The full variable domain, rest sourced from reference TRBV5-1 and TRBJ2-3, is KAGVTQTPRYLIKTRGQQVTLSCSPISGHRSVSWYQQTPGQGLQFLFEYFSETQRNKGNFPGRFSGRQFSNSRSEMNVSTLELGDSALYLCASSSSGASGTTDTQYFGPGTRLTVL.

The chain carries TRBV10-3 and TRBJ2-1; D unclear. CDR3 length: 19 amino acids. The V gene lost 3 bases and the J gene lost 0 bases, with 21 bases spanning the gap. The germline V gene encodes CDR1 ENHRY and CDR2 SYGVKD. The CDR3 loop is CAISDRRVRHTSSYNEQFF. CDR3 DNA: TGTGCCATCAGTGATCGACGTGTGCGACATACCTCCTCCTACAATGAGCAGTTCTTC.

The sample holds a few counts of this clone. The genes are TRBV19 and TRBJ1-5, with D possibly TRBD1 on 5 matching bases. V lost 7 bases, J lost 3 bases, and 7 bases lay in between. Germline V lookup: CDR1 LNHDA, CDR2 SQIVND (reference sequence). There are 12 residues in the CDR3. The chain's CDR3 is CASKGPNQPQHF. In DNA, the CDR3 is TGTGCCAGTAAGGGGCCCAATCAGCCCCAGCATTTT.

V and J are TRBV7-2 and TRBJ1-2, with 11 bases identical to TRBD1. Looked up from germline, CDR1 is SGHTA and CDR2 is FQGNSA. CDR3 size: 15 residues. The trim removed 5 bases at V and 5 bases at J, leaving 7 bases unmatched. DNA for the CDR3: TGTGCCAGCAGCCCAGACGGGACAGGGGGTTATGGCTACACCTTC. It codes for CASSPDGTGGYGYTF.

This sequence joins TRBV2 and TRBJ2-3; no firm D call. This CDR3 has 12 residues. The germline gives CDR1 SNHLY, CDR2 FYNNEI. V gave up 7 bases and J gave up 2 bases, with 7 bases separating them. Here the CDR3 DNA reads TGTGCCAGCACAACAGACACAGATACGCAGTATTTT. As protein: CASTTDTDTQYF. The full variable domain, its missing parts supplied by reference TRBV2 and TRBJ2-3, is EPEVTQTPSHQVTQMGQEVILRCVPISNHLYFYWYRQILGQKVEFLVSFYNNEISEKSEIFDDQFSVERPDGSNFTLKIRSTKLEDSAMYFCASTTDTDTQYFGPGTRLTVL.

This clone was observed once. The chain joins TRBV27 to TRBJ1-2; TRBD1 is a possible D gene (6 bases). V was clipped by 4 bases and J by 2 bases, with 11 bases between them. This CDR3 region has 14 residues. Germline CDR1 reads MNHEY; CDR2 reads SMNVEV (reference sequence). The CDR3 DNA sequence: TGTGCCAGCAGTTCGCGGACAGCCAACTATGGCTACACCTTC. Translation gives CASSSRTANYGYTF.

Concerning this clone itself: This CDR3 is also generated by other DNA sequences in the sample. The chain uses TRBV5-6 and TRBJ2-1; 9 bases are shared with TRBD2. V was clipped by 0 bases and J by 4 bases; unmatched bases: 5. The germline CDR1 and CDR2 sequences are SGHDT and YYEEEE. The CDR3 contains 16 residues. The CDR3: CASSLGGLAGYNEQFF. The CDR3, as DNA: TGTGCCAGCAGCTTGGGTGGTCTAGCGGGATACAATGAGCAGTTCTTC.

This clone was observed once. The chain couples TRBV2 to TRBJ1-1; D is ambiguous. This CDR3 is built from 13 residues. Trimming shortened V by 4 bases and J by 8 bases, and 14 bases separated the two germline ends. The germline CDR1 and CDR2 sequences are SNHLY and FYNNEI. Here the CDR3 reads CASSGPNSREAFF. For the CDR3, the DNA is TGTGCCAGCAGTGGCCCCAACTCCAGAGAAGCTTTCTTT.

The V call is TRBV4-3, the J call TRBJ1-5, with a possible D match to TRBD1 (6 bases). The V gene lost 5 bases and the J gene lost 1 base, with 15 bases spanning the gap. Germline assignment: CDR1 LGHNA and CDR2 YSLEER. The CDR3 has 16 amino acids. CDR3 DNA: TGCGCCAGCAGCGCTCATTACAGGGAGAGCAATCAGCCCCAGCATTTT. Translation: CASSAHYRESNQPQHF.

This clone was observed a handful of times. The chain uses TRBV30 and TRBJ1-1; D is undetermined. The length of the CDR3 is 11 residues. V lost 3 bases, J lost 11 bases, and 13 bases lay in between. The germline V gene encodes CDR1 GTSNPN and CDR2 SVGIG (reference sequence). The DNA for the CDR3 is TGTGCCTGGAGCGATCCCGGATGGGCTTTCTTT. As protein: CAWSDPGWAFF.

The chain carries TRBV6-5 and TRBJ1-2; no firm D call. This CDR3 comprises 15 residues. Germline V gene data show CDR1 as MNHEY and CDR2 as SVGAGI. Between the trimmed V and J ends, which lost 3 bases and 0 bases, there was a span of 11 bases. The CDR3 sequence: CASSYTETSNYGYTF. In DNA, the CDR3 is TGTGCCAGCAGTTATACCGAAACCTCTAACTATGGCTACACCTTC.

The chain uses TRBV5-1 and TRBJ2-2; no clear D gene. The length of the CDR3 is 15 residues. Germline values: CDR1 SGHRS, CDR2 YFSETQ. V was shortened by 1 base and J by 4 bases, with 11 bases between the two germline ends. The CDR3 region has the DNA TGCGCCAGCAGCTTGAATGTGGAAGGCACCGGGGAGCTGTTTTTT. This codes for CASSLNVEGTGELFF.

The chain combines TRBV6-1 with TRBJ1-2; unclear D gene. Deletions cut 2 bases from V and 9 bases from J, with 10 bases between. Per the germline V gene, CDR1 is MNHNS and CDR2 is SASEGT. The CDR3 extends over 12 amino acids. The CDR3 loop reads CASSELGWSYTF. The DNA of the CDR3 is TGTGCCAGCAGTGAACTGGGGTGGAGCTACACCTTC.